The 6 T cell receptor beta chains below all came from one sample that was sequenced in a study of cytomegalovirus exposure and HLA in healthy donors. With 60 Vbeta and 13 Jbeta primers, the PCR was carried out. The repertoire was sequenced with immunoSEQ multiplex PCR; TCRdb's copy has only in-frame clones and lacks some. The data contain 100,000 to 150,000 clones, 76% of them singletons. Sequencing was carried out using PBMCs. Receptors were obtained from a man aged 45-65 years in good health and CMV-seronegative.

The genes are TRBV28 and TRBJ1-3, with D possibly matching TRBD1 (5 bases). Germline-derived CDR1 and CDR2 are MDHEN and SYDVKM. V was pared by 2 bases and J by 1 base, with 12 bases between. The CDR3 sequence is 16 residues long. The DNA of the CDR3 is TGTGCCAGCAGTTTAAGGGCCAGGGCGTCTGGAAACACCATATATTTT. Its translation is CASSLRARASGNTIYF.

This rearrangement joins TRBV5-1 to TRBJ2-6; no definite D call. Between the trimmed V and J ends, which lost 9 bases and 4 bases, there was a span of 11 bases. This CDR3 is 13 amino acids long. The germline gives CDR1 SGHRS, CDR2 YFSETQ. The CDR3 DNA reads TGCGCCACCCTAGACGCCGGGGCCAACGTCCTGACTTTC. Protein: CATLDAGANVLTF.

This clone was seen only a few times. The sample carries other DNA sequences with the same CDR3. This rearrangement joins TRBV7-9 to TRBJ1-1; 8 positions agree with TRBD1. CDR3 size: 14 residues. The V and J ends lost 2 bases and 5 bases, in that order; junction bases with no gene match: 4. CDR1 is SEHNR and CDR2 is FQNEAQ in the germline V gene (reference sequence). The CDR3 here is CASSLQGASTEAFF. CDR3 nucleotides: TGTGCCAGCAGCTTACAGGGGGCGAGTACTGAAGCTTTCTTT.

This chain joins TRBV11-2 and TRBJ2-1; tentative D call: TRBD2 (7 bases). Germline CDR1 is SGHAT and CDR2 is FQNNGV. This CDR3 is 15 amino acids long. Trimming took off 5 bases at V and 1 base at J, with 12 bases between the two ends. The CDR3 loop is CASSGGGLSYNEQFF. The CDR3 DNA follows: TGTGCCAGCAGCGGGGGGGGCCTTTCCTACAATGAGCAGTTCTTC.

V usage is TRBV7-9 and J usage is TRBJ1-2; D gene unclear. Germline V gives CDR1 SEHNR, CDR2 FQNEAQ (reference sequence). Trimming left V 3 bases short and J 3 bases short, with 5 bases between. The CDR3 is made up of 12 amino acids. CDR3 region: CASSFGDYGYTF. In nucleotides, the CDR3 is TGTGCCAGCAGCTTCGGGGACTATGGCTACACCTTC. The full variable domain, its missing parts supplied by reference TRBV7-9 and TRBJ1-2, is DTGVSQNPRHKITKRGQNVTFRCDPISEHNRLYWYRQTLGQGPEFLTYFQNEAQLEKSRLLSDRFSAERPKGSFSTLEIQRTEQGDSAMYLCASSFGDYGYTFGSGTRLTVV.

This clone was counted a few times. The chain links TRBV7-2 to TRBJ1-1; 9 bases fit TRBD1. The J segment lost 6 bases and the V segment lost 2 bases, leaving 10 bases of the junction unmatched. Germline CDR1 SGHTA, CDR2 FQGNSA. The CDR3 runs to 16 residues. CDR3 nucleotide sequence: TGTGCCAGCAGCTTAAATGCCGGGACAGGGTACCCTGAAGCTTTCTTT. It specifies CASSLNAGTGYPEAFF.